The TCR beta chain described here comes from a study of response to subunit inactivated influenza vaccine. Study results and caveats: The authors put forward the suggestion that each seasonal influenza vaccination may bring in only a limited number of new T cells.

Trimming took 8 bases from V and 6 from J; bases not matched to a gene: 11. The CDR3 has 15 residues. Germline V lookup: CDR1 MNHEY, CDR2 SVGEGT. This clonotype appeared many times. The antigen is not known. TCRdb itself ran the RT-PCR reads through MiXCR, one entry per CDR3 protein. The profile shows over 800,000 distinct CDR3 sequences, 21% of them singletons. This material consisted of PBMCs from blood, taken roughly 5 days after vaccination. The sequence derives from a middle-aged man who received an inactivated influenza vaccine. V is TRBV6-2 or TRBV6-3 and J is TRBJ2-2; 8 bases match TRBD2. The CDR3 DNA follows: TGTGCCAGCCGGCCGGGACTAGTCCGGCCCGGGGAGCTGTTTTTT. Its translation is CASRPGLVRPGELFF.